This T cell receptor beta chain was observed in a study of cytomegalovirus exposure and HLA in healthy donors. The CDR3 is made up of 14 amino acids. Trimming removed 2 bases at V and 5 bases at J, with 9 bases between. The germline V gene encodes CDR1 MNHEY and CDR2 SVGAGI. The donors were part of the approximately 120-subject validation cohort, which stood apart from the roughly 670-subject first cohort. Worth noting for this clone: What it recognizes is unknown.

The assay was immunoSEQ multiplex PCR, and TCRdb's table has in-frame clones only and misses some. The table includes 200,000 to 250,000 clones, 87% detected once. Whole-study findings and limits: The dataset shows that most TCR sequences were rare, while some public TCRs occurred in many donors. Cytomegalovirus-associated status was assigned to some 180 TCR beta chains.

The sample comprised PBMCs. The sequence derives from a woman younger than 35 in good health and CMV-seropositive. The chain combines TRBV6-5 with TRBJ1-4; no reliable D call. For the CDR3, the DNA is TGTGCCAGCAGTTACACGGCGGGAAATGAAAAACTGTTTTTT. Translation gives CASSYTAGNEKLFF.